The clone carrying this T cell receptor (beta chain) was seen a handful of times. Its antigen is still unknown. It was with 60 Vbeta and 13 Jbeta primers that the PCR ran. Sequenced by immunoSEQ multiplex PCR; TCRdb stores in-frame clones only, minus some. This table holds around 150,000 clones, about 70% found once. This entry comes from a study of cytomegalovirus exposure and HLA in healthy donors. Points from the study as a whole: With later analysis, a missense DCLRE1C variant became linked to TCR beta V- and J-gene trimming.

The CDR3 contains 16 residues. V lost 2 bases, J lost 7 bases, and 10 bases stayed unmatched. Germline lookup yields CDR1 SGHDT and CDR2 YYEEEE. The receptor's source is a man aged 40-49 years in good health and CMV-seronegative. The rearrangement uses TRBV5-6 and TRBJ1-5; 9 positions agree with TRBD1. The sequencing input was PBMCs. CDR3 coding DNA: TGTGCCAGCAGCTTCGGTTTACAGGGGGCGGGGCAGCCCCAGCATTTT. Its translation is CASSFGLQGAGQPQHF.